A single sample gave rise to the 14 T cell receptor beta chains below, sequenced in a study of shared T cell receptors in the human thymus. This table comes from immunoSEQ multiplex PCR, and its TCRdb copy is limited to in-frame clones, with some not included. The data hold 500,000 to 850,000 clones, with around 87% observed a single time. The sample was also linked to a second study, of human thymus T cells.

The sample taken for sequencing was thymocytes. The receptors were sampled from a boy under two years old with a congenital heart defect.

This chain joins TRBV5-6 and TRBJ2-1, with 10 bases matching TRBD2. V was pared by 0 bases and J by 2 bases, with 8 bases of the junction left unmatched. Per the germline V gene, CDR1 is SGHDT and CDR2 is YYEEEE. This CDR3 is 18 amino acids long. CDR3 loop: CASSLVASSGGPYNEQFF. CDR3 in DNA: TGTGCCAGCAGCTTGGTTGCGTCTAGCGGGGGCCCCTACAATGAGCAGTTCTTC. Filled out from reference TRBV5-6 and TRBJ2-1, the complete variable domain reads DAGVTQSPTHLIKTRGQQVTLRCSPKSGHDTVSWYQQALGQGPQFIFQYYEEEERQRGNFPDRFSGHQFPNYSSELNVNALLLGDSALYLCASSLVASSGGPYNEQFFGPGTRLTVL.

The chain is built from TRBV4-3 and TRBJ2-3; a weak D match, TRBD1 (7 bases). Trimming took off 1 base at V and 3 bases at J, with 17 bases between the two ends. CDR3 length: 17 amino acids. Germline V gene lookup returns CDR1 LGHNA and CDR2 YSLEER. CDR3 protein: CASSQGGGDRHTDTQYF. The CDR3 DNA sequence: TGCGCCAGCAGCCAAGGAGGAGGGGACAGACATACAGATACGCAGTATTTT.

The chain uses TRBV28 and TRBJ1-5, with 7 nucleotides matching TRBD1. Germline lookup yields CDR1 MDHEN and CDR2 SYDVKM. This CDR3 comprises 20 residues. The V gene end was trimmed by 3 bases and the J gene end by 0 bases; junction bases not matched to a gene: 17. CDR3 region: CASSFFQRQGRRVSNQPQHF. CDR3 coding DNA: TGTGCCAGCAGTTTTTTCCAAAGACAGGGAAGGAGGGTTAGCAATCAGCCCCAGCATTTT.

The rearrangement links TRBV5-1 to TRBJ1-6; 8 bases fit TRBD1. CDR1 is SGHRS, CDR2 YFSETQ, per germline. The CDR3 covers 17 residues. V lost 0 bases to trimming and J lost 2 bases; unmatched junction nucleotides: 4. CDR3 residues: CASSLADRGTYNSPLHF. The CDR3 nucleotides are TGCGCCAGCAGCTTGGCCGACAGGGGCACCTATAATTCACCCCTCCACTTT.

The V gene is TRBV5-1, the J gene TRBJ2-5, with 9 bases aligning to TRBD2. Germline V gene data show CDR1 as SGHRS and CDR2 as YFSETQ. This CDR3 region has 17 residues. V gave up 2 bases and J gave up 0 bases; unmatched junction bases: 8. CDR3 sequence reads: CASSFGLAGQYQETQYF. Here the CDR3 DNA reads TGCGCCAGCAGCTTCGGGCTAGCGGGGCAGTACCAAGAGACCCAGTACTTC.

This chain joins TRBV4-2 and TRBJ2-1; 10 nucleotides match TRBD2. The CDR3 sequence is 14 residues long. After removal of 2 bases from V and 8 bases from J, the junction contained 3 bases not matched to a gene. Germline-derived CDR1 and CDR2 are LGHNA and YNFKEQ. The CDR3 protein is CASSQCSGGDEQFF. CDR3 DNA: TGTGCCAGCAGCCAATGCAGCGGGGGGGATGAGCAGTTCTTC.

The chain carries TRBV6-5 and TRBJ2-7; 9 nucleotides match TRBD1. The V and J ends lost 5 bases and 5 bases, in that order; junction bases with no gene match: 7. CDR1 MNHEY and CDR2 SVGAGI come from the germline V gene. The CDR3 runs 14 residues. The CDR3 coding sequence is TGTGCCAGCAGTCACAGGGGGCGCGACCACGAGCAGTACTTC. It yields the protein CASSHRGRDHEQYF.

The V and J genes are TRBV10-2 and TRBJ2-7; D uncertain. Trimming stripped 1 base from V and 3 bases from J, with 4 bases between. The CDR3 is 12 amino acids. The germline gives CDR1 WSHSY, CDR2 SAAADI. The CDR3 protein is CASSELYYEQYF. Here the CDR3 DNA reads TGCGCCAGCAGTGAGTTGTACTACGAGCAGTACTTC.

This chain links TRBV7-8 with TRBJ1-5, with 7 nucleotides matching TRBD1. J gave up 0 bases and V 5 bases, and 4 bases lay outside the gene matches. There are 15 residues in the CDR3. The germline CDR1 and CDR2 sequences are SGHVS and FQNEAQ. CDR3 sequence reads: CASSPGTDSNQPQHF. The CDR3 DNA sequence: TGTGCCAGCAGCCCCGGGACAGATAGCAATCAGCCCCAGCATTTT.

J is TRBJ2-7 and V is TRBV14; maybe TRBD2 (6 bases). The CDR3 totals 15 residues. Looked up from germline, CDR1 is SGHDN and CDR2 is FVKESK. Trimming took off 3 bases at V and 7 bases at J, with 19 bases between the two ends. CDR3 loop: CASSQRPEGLNEQYF. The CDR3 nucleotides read TGTGCCAGCAGCCAGCGGCCGGAGGGCCTCAATGAGCAGTACTTC.

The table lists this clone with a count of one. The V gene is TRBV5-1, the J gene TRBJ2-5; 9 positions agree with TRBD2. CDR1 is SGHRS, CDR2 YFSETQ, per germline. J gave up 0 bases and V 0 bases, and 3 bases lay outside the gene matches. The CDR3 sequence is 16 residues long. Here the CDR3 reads CASSLVAGANQETQYF. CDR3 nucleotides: TGCGCCAGCAGCTTGGTAGCGGGGGCCAACCAAGAGACCCAGTACTTC.

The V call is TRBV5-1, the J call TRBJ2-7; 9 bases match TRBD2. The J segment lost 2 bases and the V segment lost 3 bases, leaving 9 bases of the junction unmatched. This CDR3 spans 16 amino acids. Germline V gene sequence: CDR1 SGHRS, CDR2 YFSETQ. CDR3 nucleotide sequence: TGCGCCAGCAGCTCAATAGCGGGGGAATTGGCCTACGAGCAGTACTTC. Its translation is CASSSIAGELAYEQYF.

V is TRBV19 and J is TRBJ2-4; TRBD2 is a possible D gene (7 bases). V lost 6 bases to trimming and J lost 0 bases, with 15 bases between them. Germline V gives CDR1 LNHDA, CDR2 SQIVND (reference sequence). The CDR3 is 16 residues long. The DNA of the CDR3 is TGTGCCAGTAGGTCTGGGGGGGGCCTAGCCAAAAACATTCAGTACTTC. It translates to CASRSGGGLAKNIQYF.

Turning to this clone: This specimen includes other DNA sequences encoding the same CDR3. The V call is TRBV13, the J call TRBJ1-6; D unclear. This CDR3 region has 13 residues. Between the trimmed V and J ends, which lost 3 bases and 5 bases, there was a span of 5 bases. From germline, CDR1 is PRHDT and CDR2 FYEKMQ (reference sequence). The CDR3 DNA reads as TGTGCCAGCAGCTTTGTAAATAATTCACCCCTCCACTTT. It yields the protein CASSFVNNSPLHF.